Listed below are T cell receptor beta chains from one sample, sequenced in a study of T cells in Graves' hyperthyroidism and ophthalmopathy. TCRdb ran MiXCR on the multiplex PCR reads and lists one entry per CDR3 protein. The sample lists 93,000 or so distinct CDR3 sequences; around 50% were seen once. Sequencing used blood. The receptors come from a man aged 35-49 years with Graves' hyperthyroidism. Both conserved end residues are part of each CDR3. The D gene is left open where the match is weak. Some rows mark clone size as missing; the rest say once, few, many or name a class of expanded clone.

CDR3 protein: CSAREGGIHEKLFF
CDR3 DNA: TGCAGTGCTAGAGAGGGTGGGATACATGAAAAACTGTTTTTT
J gene: TRBJ1-4
D gene: -
V gene: TRBV20-1
clone size: many

CDR3 protein: CASRATVEDTQYF
CDR3 DNA: TGTGCCAGCAGGGCGACCGTCGAAGATACGCAGTATTTT
J gene: TRBJ2-3
D gene: -
V gene: TRBV2
clone size: many

CDR3 protein: CASSLTRVTDTQYF
CDR3 DNA: TGTGCCAGCAGTTTGACTAGAGTCACAGATACGCAGTATTTT
J gene: TRBJ2-3
D gene: -
V gene: TRBV7-9
clone size: -

CDR3 protein: CASSLQTNGDTQYF
CDR3 DNA: TGTGCCAGCAGCTTACAGACTAACGGAGATACGCAGTATTTT
J gene: TRBJ2-3
D gene: -
V gene: TRBV7-6
clone size: many

CDR3 protein: CSARRLAGGYYEQYF
CDR3 DNA: TGCAGTGCTAGAAGGCTAGCGGGGGGCTACTACGAGCAGTACTTC
J gene: TRBJ2-7
D gene: TRBD2
V gene: TRBV20-1
clone size: -

CDR3 protein: CATGRDGRTGETQYF
CDR3 DNA: TGTGCCACCGGCCGGGATGGGAGGACCGGGGAGACCCAGTACTTC
J gene: TRBJ2-5
D gene: -
V gene: TRBV15
clone size: -

CDR3 protein: CACSTGLALSGANVLTF
CDR3 DNA: TGTGCCTGTAGTACCGGACTAGCTCTGTCTGGGGCCAACGTCCTGACGTTC
J gene: TRBJ2-6
D gene: TRBD2
V gene: TRBV19
clone size: -

CDR3 protein: CASSVNAGDEKLFF
CDR3 DNA: TGTGCCAGCTCGGTAAACGCAGGGGATGAAAAACTGTTTTTT
J gene: TRBJ1-4
D gene: -
V gene: TRBV9
clone size: -

CDR3 protein: CASSQTGEQFF
CDR3 DNA: TGTGCCAGCAGCCAAACGGGGGAACAGTTCTTC
J gene: TRBJ2-1
D gene: -
V gene: TRBV6-2/TRBV6-3
clone size: many

CDR3 protein: CASSLGGQAGGPYEQYF
CDR3 DNA: TGTGCCAGCAGCTTAGGGGGTCAAGCGGGGGGCCCCTACGAGCAGTACTTC
J gene: TRBJ2-7
D gene: TRBD2
V gene: TRBV7-2
clone size: -

CDR3 protein: CSVVIGGTDTQYF
CDR3 DNA: TGCAGCGTTGTAATCGGTGGGACAGATACGCAGTATTTT
J gene: TRBJ2-3
D gene: -
V gene: TRBV29-1
clone size: -

CDR3 protein: CASSWTGGDTDTQYF
CDR3 DNA: TGTGCCAGCAGCTGGACAGGGGGGGACACAGATACGCAGTATTTT
J gene: TRBJ2-3
D gene: TRBD1
V gene: TRBV6-5
clone size: many

CDR3 protein: CASSFIDEQYF
CDR3 DNA: TGTGCCAGCAGCTTTATTGACGAGCAGTACTTC
J gene: TRBJ2-7
D gene: -
V gene: TRBV7-9
clone size: many

CDR3 protein: CASSLVVYSYNEQYF
CDR3 DNA: TGTGCCAGCAGCTTAGTCGTATACTCCTACAATGAGCAGTATTTT
J gene: TRBJ2-3
D gene: -
V gene: TRBV7-9
clone size: -

CDR3 protein: CASRQFSGISYNEQFF
CDR3 DNA: TGCGCCAGCAGGCAGTTTAGCGGGATTTCTTACAATGAGCAGTTCTTC
J gene: TRBJ2-1
D gene: TRBD2
V gene: TRBV5-1
clone size: many

CDR3 protein: CASSEYRGGASEQYF
CDR3 DNA: TGTGCCAGCAGTGAATATAGGGGAGGGGCCAGTGAGCAGTATTTT
J gene: TRBJ2-3
D gene: TRBD2
V gene: TRBV25-1
clone size: -

CDR3 protein: CSVWTGGAETQYF
CDR3 DNA: TGCAGCGTCTGGACAGGGGGAGCAGAGACCCAGTACTTC
J gene: TRBJ2-5
D gene: TRBD1
V gene: TRBV29-1
clone size: -

CDR3 protein: CASTPRAGGIQNAFF
CDR3 DNA: TGCGCCAGCACCCCTCGGGCAGGGGGCATTCAGAACGCTTTCTTT
J gene: TRBJ1-1
D gene: TRBD1
V gene: TRBV5-1
clone size: many

CDR3 protein: CASSLDRGPSLHF
CDR3 DNA: TGTGCCAGCAGCTTGGACAGGGGTCCATCCCTCCACTTT
J gene: TRBJ1-6
D gene: TRBD1
V gene: TRBV7-9
clone size: few

CDR3 protein: CATSSLGQQAFF
CDR3 DNA: TGTGCCACCAGCAGCTTAGGGCAGCAAGCTTTCTTT
J gene: TRBJ1-1
D gene: -
V gene: TRBV15
clone size: -

CDR3 protein: CSASPSGRRAYEQYF
CDR3 DNA: TGCAGTGCTAGTCCTAGCGGGAGGAGGGCCTACGAGCAGTACTTC
J gene: TRBJ2-7
D gene: TRBD2
V gene: TRBV20-1
clone size: -

CDR3 protein: CASSQVTGTNTEAFF
CDR3 DNA: TGCGCCAGCAGCCAAGTAACAGGGACGAACACTGAAGCTTTCTTT
J gene: TRBJ1-1
D gene: -
V gene: TRBV4-1
clone size: many

CDR3 protein: CASSNRDRATDTQYF
CDR3 DNA: TGCGCCAGCAGCAACCGGGACAGGGCAACAGATACGCAGTATTTT
J gene: TRBJ2-3
D gene: TRBD1
V gene: TRBV5-1
clone size: many

CDR3 protein: CASSLGHASHEQYF
CDR3 DNA: TGTGCCAGTAGTCTGGGACATGCGAGCCACGAGCAGTACTTC
J gene: TRBJ2-7
D gene: -
V gene: TRBV19
clone size: many

CDR3 protein: CATRRGTGAYEQYF
CDR3 DNA: TGTGCCACCAGGAGAGGGACAGGAGCATACGAGCAGTACTTC
J gene: TRBJ2-7
D gene: TRBD1
V gene: TRBV15
clone size: -

CDR3 protein: CASSGYRGFDTQYF
CDR3 DNA: TGTGCCAGCAGTGGTTACAGGGGATTCGATACGCAGTATTTT
J gene: TRBJ2-3
D gene: TRBD1
V gene: TRBV2
clone size: many

CDR3 protein: CASSFFSDPYNEQFF
CDR3 DNA: TGTGCCAGCAGCTTCTTTAGTGACCCCTACAATGAGCAGTTCTTC
J gene: TRBJ2-1
D gene: -
V gene: TRBV7-3
clone size: many

CDR3 protein: CASSSFGKNTEAFF
CDR3 DNA: TGTGCCAGCAGCTCATTCGGGAAGAACACTGAAGCTTTCTTT
J gene: TRBJ1-1
D gene: -
V gene: TRBV12-3/TRBV12-4
clone size: many

CDR3 protein: CASRSPGTGNEKLLF
CDR3 DNA: TGTGCCAGCAGGTCGCCCGGGACAGGGAATGAAAAACTGCTTTTT
J gene: TRBJ1-4
D gene: TRBD1
V gene: TRBV7-3
clone size: -

CDR3 protein: CARPRGLVHYGQYF
CDR3 DNA: TGTGCTCGACCTAGGGGGCTAGTCCACTACGGGCAGTACTTC
J gene: TRBJ2-7
D gene: TRBD1
V gene: TRBV9
clone size: -

CDR3 protein: CSAPGQRGRNNYGYTF
CDR3 DNA: TGCAGTGCTCCGGGCCAAAGGGGCCGGAACAATTATGGCTACACCTTC
J gene: TRBJ1-2
D gene: -
V gene: TRBV20-1
clone size: -

CDR3 protein: CASSILYGLGTQYF
CDR3 DNA: TGTGCCAGCAGTATACTATACGGCTTAGGGACCCAGTACTTC
J gene: TRBJ2-5
D gene: -
V gene: TRBV28
clone size: -

CDR3 protein: CASSQRGYFEAFF
CDR3 DNA: TGTGCCAGCAGCCAGAGGGGCTACTTTGAAGCTTTCTTT
J gene: TRBJ1-1
D gene: -
V gene: TRBV12-1
clone size: -

CDR3 protein: CASSLARTERAYF
CDR3 DNA: TGTGCCAGCAGCTTGGCAAGAACGGAGCGGGCTTACTTT
J gene: TRBJ1-1
D gene: -
V gene: TRBV7-9
clone size: -

CDR3 protein: CAIWAGGRKETQYF
CDR3 DNA: TGTGCCATCTGGGCAGGGGGGCGGAAAGAGACCCAGTACTTC
J gene: TRBJ2-5
D gene: -
V gene: TRBV7-2
clone size: -

CDR3 protein: CASSHRDRVTEQFF
CDR3 DNA: TGTGCCAGCAGCCACCGGGACAGGGTCACTGAGCAGTTCTTC
J gene: TRBJ2-1
D gene: TRBD1
V gene: TRBV7-9
clone size: many

CDR3 protein: CASSYSSSGSYEQYF
CDR3 DNA: TGTGCCAGCAGTTACTCTTCTAGCGGCTCCTACGAGCAGTACTTC
J gene: TRBJ2-7
D gene: TRBD2
V gene: TRBV6-5
clone size: many

CDR3 protein: CATRLAGALDNEQFF
CDR3 DNA: TGTGCCACCAGGTTAGCGGGAGCTCTAGACAATGAGCAGTTCTTC
J gene: TRBJ2-1
D gene: TRBD2
V gene: TRBV24-1
clone size: -

CDR3 protein: CASSATGQYNSPLHF
CDR3 DNA: TGTGCCAGCAGTGCTACTGGGCAGTACAATTCACCCCTCCACTTT
J gene: TRBJ1-6
D gene: -
V gene: TRBV2
clone size: -